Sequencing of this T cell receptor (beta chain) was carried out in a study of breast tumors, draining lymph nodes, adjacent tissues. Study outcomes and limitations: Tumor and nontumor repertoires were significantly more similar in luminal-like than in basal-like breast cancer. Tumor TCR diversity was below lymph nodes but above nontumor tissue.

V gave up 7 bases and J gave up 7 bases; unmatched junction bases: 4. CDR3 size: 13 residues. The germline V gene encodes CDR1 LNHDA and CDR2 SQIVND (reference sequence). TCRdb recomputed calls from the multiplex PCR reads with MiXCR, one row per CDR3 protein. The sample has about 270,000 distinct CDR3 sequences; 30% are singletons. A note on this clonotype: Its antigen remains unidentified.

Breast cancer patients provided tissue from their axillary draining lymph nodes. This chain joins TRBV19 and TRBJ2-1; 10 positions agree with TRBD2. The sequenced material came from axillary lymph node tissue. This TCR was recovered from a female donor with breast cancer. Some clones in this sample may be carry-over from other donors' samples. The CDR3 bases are TGTGCCAGTACTGCACTAGCGGGAAATGAGCAGTTCTTC. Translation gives CASTALAGNEQFF.